The 25 T cell receptor beta chains listed next were all sequenced from one sample in a study of cytotoxic CD8 clonotypes in ibrutinib-treated CLL. Here immunoSEQ multiplex PCR was the method, and the copy in TCRdb shows in-frame clones only, minus some. The repertoire holds fewer than 400,000 clones, with roughly 70% as singletons. The material was PBMCs, obtained after 36 months of ibrutinib treatment. The receptors derive from a human donor with chronic lymphocytic leukemia.

The V gene is TRBV7-6, the J gene TRBJ2-2, with 9 bases aligning to TRBD1. V trimming: 1 base; J trimming: 2 bases; junction bases outside the gene matches: 5. CDR1 is SGHVS and CDR2 is FNYEAQ in the germline V gene. The CDR3 length is 17 residues. This CDR3 is CASSLEDRGLNTGELFF. CDR3 DNA: TGTGCCAGCAGCTTAGAGGACAGGGGCCTAAACACCGGGGAGCTGTTTTTT.

The J gene is TRBJ2-5, the V gene TRBV5-1; 9 nucleotides align to TRBD1. CDR1 is SGHRS and CDR2 is YFSETQ in the germline V gene. CDR3 length equals 15 residues. Trimming took 5 bases from V and 5 from J; bases not matched to a gene: 10. The CDR3 nucleotides read TGCGCCAGCAGGCCCCTGGGACAGGGTGGCGAGACCCAGTACTTC. It codes for CASRPLGQGGETQYF.

The chain recombines TRBV27 with TRBJ1-1, with a weak D call TRBD1 (5 bases). Trimming took off 9 bases at V and 1 base at J, with 9 bases between the two ends. This CDR3 is 12 amino acids long. CDR1 is MNHEY, CDR2 SMNVEV, per germline (reference sequence). In DNA form, the CDR3 reads TGTGCCAGGAGGGGTCCGAACACTGAAGCTTTCTTT. Its protein product is CARRGPNTEAFF.

This clone was seen only a few times. The rearrangement uses TRBV12-5 and TRBJ2-1; D call uncertain. Deletions cut 6 bases from V and 7 bases from J, with 7 bases between. CDR3 size: 11 residues. CDR1 is LGHNT, CDR2 FRNRAP, per germline. The DNA of the CDR3 is TGTGCTAGTGGGGTGATTAATGAGCAGTTCTTC. Protein product: CASGVINEQFF.

V is TRBV9 and J is TRBJ2-6; the D is unclear. This CDR3 is built from 17 residues. Trimming left V 3 bases short and J 0 bases short, with 13 bases between. In germline, CDR1 is SGDLS, CDR2 YYNGEE. CDR3: CASSDHLGFSGANVLTF. CDR3 nucleotides: TGTGCCAGCAGCGACCACCTAGGATTCTCTGGGGCCAACGTCCTGACTTTC.

CDR3 sequence reads: CASSFRRGPSYEQYF. CDR3 in DNA: TGTGCCAGCAGTTTTCGGCGGGGGCCCTCCTACGAGCAGTACTTC. The V gene is TRBV27, the J gene TRBJ2-7; perhaps TRBD2 as D (7 bases). The germline V and J ends were trimmed by 3 bases and 0 bases, with 12 bases remaining between them. The germline V gene encodes CDR1 MNHEY and CDR2 SMNVEV (reference sequence). CDR3 size: 15 residues.

This chain uses TRBV6-5 with TRBJ2-1; unclear D gene. The germline gives CDR1 MNHEY, CDR2 SVGAGI. Trimming took 10 bases from V and 6 from J, leaving 16 bases between them. The CDR3 has 13 amino acids. CDR3 in amino acids: CATRGSARNEQFF. CDR3 bases: TGTGCCACCCGCGGCTCAGCGCGCAATGAGCAGTTCTTC.

The chain carries TRBV10-3 and TRBJ1-3; D call uncertain. CDR1 and CDR2 from the germline V gene are ENHRY and SYGVKD. V was pared by 3 bases and J by 0 bases, with 9 bases between. The CDR3 has 15 residues. CDR3 sequence: CAISDGQFSGNTIYF. CDR3 bases: TGTGCCATCAGTGACGGCCAGTTCTCTGGAAACACCATATATTTT.

This clone was counted a few times. In nucleotides, the CDR3 is TGTGCCATCAGTGGAAGGGGCGCGAACACTGAAGCTTTCTTT. This codes for CAISGRGANTEAFF. V usage is TRBV10-3 and J usage is TRBJ1-1; the D gene is possibly TRBD1 (5 bases). From germline, CDR1 is ENHRY and CDR2 SYGVKD. V was trimmed by 4 bases and J by 1 base, leaving 10 bases between them. The CDR3 contains 14 residues.

V usage is TRBV6-5 and J usage is TRBJ2-1, with D unresolved. The germline V and J ends were trimmed by 5 bases and 5 bases, with 10 bases remaining between them. The CDR3 covers 13 residues. CDR1 is MNHEY, CDR2 SVGAGI, per germline. The CDR3 protein is CASSRHANNEQFF. The CDR3 bases are TGTGCCAGCAGTCGCCACGCCAACAATGAGCAGTTCTTC.

The chain recombines TRBV7-8 with TRBJ1-2; D unresolved. The CDR3 is made up of 15 amino acids. Trimming removed 1 base from V and 4 bases from J, with 13 bases in between. CDR1 is SGHVS and CDR2 is FQNEAQ in the germline V gene. CDR3 nucleotide sequence: TGTGCCAGCAGCTTAGGAGGACCTTGGGGCTATGGCTACACCTTC. This gives the protein CASSLGGPWGYGYTF.

This clone was recorded once. The V call is TRBV4-3, the J call TRBJ2-7, with TRBD2 as a possible D gene (5 bases). Trimming pared 4 bases from V and 2 bases from J, leaving 9 bases between. CDR1 LGHNA and CDR2 YSLEER come from the germline V gene. The CDR3 runs 13 residues. The CDR3 nucleotides are TGCGCCAGCAGCCCGGGATTACCCTACGAGCAGTACTTC. This sequence encodes CASSPGLPYEQYF.

In its sample, this clone was seen a few times. The chain links TRBV7-6 to TRBJ1-3; no reliable D call. With 4 bases removed from V and 0 bases from J, the gap between germline ends came to 4 bases. The CDR3 runs 13 residues. Germline V lookup: CDR1 SGHVS, CDR2 FNYEAQ. Here the CDR3 reads CASSSDSGNTIYF. In DNA, the CDR3 is TGTGCCAGCAGCTCCGACTCTGGAAACACCATATATTTT.

This clone occurred a few times. The genes are TRBV5-8 and TRBJ1-5; D is uncertain. The germline CDR1 and CDR2 sequences are SGHTS and YDEGEE. This CDR3 region has 13 residues. With 7 bases removed from V and 7 bases from J, the gap between germline ends came to 15 bases. In nucleotides, the CDR3 is TGTGCCAGCGCGATGGGTCAGTTCCAGCCCCAGCATTTT. Translation: CASAMGQFQPQHF.

This chain joins TRBV11-3 and TRBJ2-1; D assignment may be TRBD1 or TRBD2 (5 bases each). In germline, CDR1 is SGHNT, CDR2 YENEEA. The CDR3 totals 16 residues. V was shortened by 0 bases and J by 3 bases, with 12 bases between the two germline ends. For the CDR3, the DNA is TGTGCCAGCAGCTTAGATACGAGGGGCAGCTACAATGAGCAGTTCTTC. Translation gives CASSLDTRGSYNEQFF.

This clone was detected only a few times. The rearrangement uses TRBV5-1 and TRBJ1-5; D unresolved. The CDR3 has 15 residues. Germline V CDR1 and CDR2: SGHRS, YFSETQ. The V end lost 0 bases, the J end lost 10 bases, and 17 bases lay between the germline ends. The CDR3 loop is CASSLGDRINDPQHF. The DNA for the CDR3 is TGCGCCAGCAGCTTGGGGGATCGGATCAATGATCCCCAGCATTTT.

The rearrangement uses TRBV7-3 and TRBJ2-1; 7 bases are a match to TRBD2. V shed 5 bases, J shed 8 bases, and the junction held 9 bases outside the gene matches. Germline V gene data show CDR1 as SGHTA and CDR2 as FQGTGA. This CDR3 contains 14 residues. CDR3 nucleotides: TGTGCCAGCAGCGAGACTAGCTTGAGAGATGAGCAGTTCTTC. Translated: CASSETSLRDEQFF.

This sequence joins TRBV7-3 and TRBJ2-2; 9 bases align to TRBD1. This CDR3 comprises 16 residues. J lost 6 bases, V lost 5 bases, and 10 bases had no gene match. CDR1 is SGHTA, CDR2 FQGTGA, per germline. Here the CDR3 reads CASSDRRTGAPGELFF. The CDR3 bases are TGTGCCAGCAGCGACCGGAGGACAGGGGCTCCCGGGGAGCTGTTTTTT. The full variable domain, completed using reference TRBV7-3 and TRBJ2-2, is GAGVSQTPSNKVTEKGKYVELRCDPISGHTALYWYRQSLGQGPEFLIYFQGTGAADDSGLPNDRFFAVRPEGSVSTLKIQRTERGDSAVYLCASSDRRTGAPGELFFGEGSRLTVL.

The chain uses TRBV15 and TRBJ2-1; D gene ambiguous. V lost 5 bases and J lost 3, with 5 bases in between. The germline gives CDR1 LNHNV, CDR2 YYDKDF (reference sequence). This CDR3 has 12 amino acids. The CDR3 spells CATSVGYNEQFF. The CDR3 DNA reads as TGTGCCACCAGCGTGGGCTACAATGAGCAGTTCTTC.

This sequence joins TRBV28 and TRBJ1-5, with D perhaps matching TRBD1 (6 bases). Deletions cut 5 bases from V and 1 base from J, with 12 bases between. The germline V gene has CDR1 MDHEN and CDR2 SYDVKM. The CDR3 has 15 amino acids. The CDR3: CASSSGTISNQPQHF. The CDR3 coding sequence is TGTGCCAGCAGTAGTGGGACAATAAGCAATCAGCCCCAGCATTTT.

The gene calls are TRBV20-1 and TRBJ2-5; D tentatively reads TRBD1 or TRBD2 (5 bases each). Germline V gene data show CDR1 as DFQATT and CDR2 as SNEGSKA (reference sequence). This CDR3 is built from 11 residues. CDR3 nucleotides: TGCAGCGGGGCTCCGGAGGAGACCCAGTACTTC. Amino acid sequence: CSGAPEETQYF.

The chain recombines TRBV4-3 with TRBJ2-7; 7 bases are a match to TRBD1. CDR3 size: 13 residues. V trimming: 3 bases; J trimming: 5 bases; junction bases outside the gene matches: 4. CDR1 LGHNA and CDR2 YSLEER come from the germline V gene. The CDR3 loop is CASSHTGTDEQYF. CDR3 DNA sequence: TGCGCCAGCAGCCATACCGGGACAGACGAGCAGTACTTC.

CDR3 region: CASSPAGRDYEQYF. The CDR3 DNA reads TGTGCCAGCAGCCCCGCGGGACGGGACTACGAGCAGTACTTC. The chain is built from TRBV13 and TRBJ2-7; perhaps TRBD2 as D (6 bases). Per the germline V gene, CDR1 is PRHDT and CDR2 is FYEKMQ (reference sequence). The CDR3 is 14 amino acids. V lost 5 bases and J lost 3, with 14 bases in between. The full variable domain, its missing parts supplied by reference TRBV13 and TRBJ2-7, is AAGVIQSPRHLIKEKRETATLKCYPIPRHDTVYWYQQGPGQDPQFLISFYEKMQSDKGSIPDRFSAQQFSDYHSELNMSSLELGDSALYFCASSPAGRDYEQYFGPGTRLTVT.

This rearrangement joins TRBV5-6 to TRBJ2-3, with 12 bases identical to TRBD2. The ends lost 4 bases at V and 5 bases at J; junction bases unmatched: 11. CDR3 length: 17 amino acids. Germline loops: CDR1 SGHDT, CDR2 YYEEEE. CDR3 sequence reads: CASSQRTSGINIDTQYF. The CDR3 coding sequence is TGTGCCAGCAGCCAGAGGACTAGCGGGATAAATATAGATACGCAGTATTTT. Full variable domain (rest looked up from reference TRBV5-6 and TRBJ2-3): DAGVTQSPTHLIKTRGQQVTLRCSPKSGHDTVSWYQQALGQGPQFIFQYYEEEERQRGNFPDRFSGHQFPNYSSELNVNALLLGDSALYLCASSQRTSGINIDTQYFGPGTRLTVL.

This clone was seen a few times. The genes are TRBV7-9 and TRBJ2-7; possibly TRBD1 for D (6 bases). The CDR3 consists of 13 residues. Germline values: CDR1 SEHNR, CDR2 FQNEAQ (reference sequence). V was trimmed by 6 bases and J by 9 bases, leaving 18 bases between them. CDR3 nucleotides: TGTGCCAGCAGTTACCCTGGGTCAGGGGTGCAGTACTTC. It specifies CASSYPGSGVQYF.